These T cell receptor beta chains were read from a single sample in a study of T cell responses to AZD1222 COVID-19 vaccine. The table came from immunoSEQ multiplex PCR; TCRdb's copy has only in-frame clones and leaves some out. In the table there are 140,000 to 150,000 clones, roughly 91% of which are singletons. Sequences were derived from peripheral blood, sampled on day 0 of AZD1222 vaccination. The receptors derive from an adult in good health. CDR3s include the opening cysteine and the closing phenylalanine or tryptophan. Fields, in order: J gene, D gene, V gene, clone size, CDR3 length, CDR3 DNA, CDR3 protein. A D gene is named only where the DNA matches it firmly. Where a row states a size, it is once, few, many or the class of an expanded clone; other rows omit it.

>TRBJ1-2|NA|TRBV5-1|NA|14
TGCGCCAGCAGCTTGGAGGGACAACCGACAGGCTACACCTTC
CASSLEGQPTGYTF
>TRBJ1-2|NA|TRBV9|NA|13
TGTGCCAGCAGCCCCCCAGCAGGGTACGGCTACACCTTC
CASSPPAGYGYTF
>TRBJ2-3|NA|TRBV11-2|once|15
TGTGCCAGCAGCTACGGGGGGCAGGACACAGATACGCAGTATTTT
CASSYGGQDTDTQYF
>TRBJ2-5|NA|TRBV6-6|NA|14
TGTGCCAGCAGCGACCAGGGGTCCCAAGAGACCCAGTACTTC
CASSDQGSQETQYF
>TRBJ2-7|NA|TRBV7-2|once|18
TGTGCCAGCAGCTCCTCGAGGGTATCCGGGTTGAGCTCCTACGAGCAGTACTTC
CASSSSRVSGLSSYEQYF
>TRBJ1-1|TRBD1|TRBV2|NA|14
TGTGCCAGCAGCTACAGGGGCCCTGCCACTGAAGCTTTCTTT
CASSYRGPATEAFF
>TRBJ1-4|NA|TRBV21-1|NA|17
TGTGCCAGCAGCCTTAAAAATGCCGGCATGGCTAATGAAAAACTGTTTTTT
CASSLKNAGMANEKLFF
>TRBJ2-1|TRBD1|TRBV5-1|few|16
TGCGCCAGCAGCTTGGCCCGGGACAGCTACGGGAATGAGCAGTTCTTC
CASSLARDSYGNEQFF
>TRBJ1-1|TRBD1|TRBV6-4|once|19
TGTGCCAGCAGGGATCTACCTGGACAGGGTGATTTCCAGAACACTGAAGCTTTCTTT
CASRDLPGQGDFQNTEAFF
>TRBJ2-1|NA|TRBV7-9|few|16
TGTGCCAGCAGCTTAGCGCTCGCGGGGTCCTACAATGAGCAGTTCTTC
CASSLALAGSYNEQFF
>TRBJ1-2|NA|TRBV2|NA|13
TGTGCCGCCGGGGCAGGGGAGGACTATGGCTACACCTTC
CAAGAGEDYGYTF
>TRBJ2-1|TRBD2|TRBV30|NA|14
TGTGCCTGGAGTAGGGGACTAGCGGGATTTGGGCAGTTCTTC
CAWSRGLAGFGQFF
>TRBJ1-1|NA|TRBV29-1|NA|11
TGCAGCGTTGAAGACGGGCGTGAAGCTTTCTTT
CSVEDGREAFF
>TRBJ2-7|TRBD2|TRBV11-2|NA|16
TGTGCCAGCAGCTTTTTGGGGGGGGGACTTGGATACGAGCAGTACTTC
CASSFLGGGLGYEQYF
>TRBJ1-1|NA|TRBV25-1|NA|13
TGTGCCAGTAGGAACAGGGTAAACACTGAAGCTTTCTTT
CASRNRVNTEAFF
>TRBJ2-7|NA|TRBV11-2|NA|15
TGTGCCAGCAGCTTAGATCAGGCAGGGGAAAACGAGCAGTACTTC
CASSLDQAGENEQYF
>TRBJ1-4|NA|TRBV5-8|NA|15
TGTGCCAGCAGCTCTATCCCCGGAGGGCCGGGAAAACTGTTTTTT
CASSSIPGGPGKLFF
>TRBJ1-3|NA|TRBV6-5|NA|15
TGTGCCAGCAGACCCTCGACGGGAACTGGAAACACCATATATTTT
CASRPSTGTGNTIYF
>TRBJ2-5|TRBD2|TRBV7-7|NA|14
TGTGCTAGCAGCTTAGCGGGCCAGATGGAGACCCAGTACTTC
CASSLAGQMETQYF
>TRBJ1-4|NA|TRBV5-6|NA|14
TGTGCCAGCAGCTTCGGGGCCCTTAATGAAAAACTGTTTTTT
CASSFGALNEKLFF
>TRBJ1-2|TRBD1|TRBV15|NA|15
TGTGCCACCAGCAGACCCTCGACAGGGACCTATGGCTACACCTTC
CATSRPSTGTYGYTF
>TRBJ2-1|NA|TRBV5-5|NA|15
TGTGCCAGCAGCCCACTTAGGGGCTCCTACAATGAGCAGTTCTTC
CASSPLRGSYNEQFF
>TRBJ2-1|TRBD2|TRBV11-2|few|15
TGTGCCAGCACGTTCTCCACGGGGGGGTACAATGAGCAGTTCTTC
CASTFSTGGYNEQFF
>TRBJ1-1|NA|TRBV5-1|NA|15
TGCGCCAGCAGCTTGGCCGAACAGGGGAACACTGAAGCTTTCTTT
CASSLAEQGNTEAFF
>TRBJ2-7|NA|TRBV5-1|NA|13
TGCGCCAGCAGCTTGAAGGAGTACTACGAGCAGTACTTC
CASSLKEYYEQYF
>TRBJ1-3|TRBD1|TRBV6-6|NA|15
TGTGCCAGCAGTTACCTGACAGGGCCTGGAAACACCATATATTTT
CASSYLTGPGNTIYF
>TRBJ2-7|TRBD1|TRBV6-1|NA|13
TGTGCCAGCTCCGGGACAGAGCTTTACGAGCAGTACTTC
CASSGTELYEQYF
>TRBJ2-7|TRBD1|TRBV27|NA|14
TGTGCCAGCAGGCAGGACAGGGGGGCCCACGAGCAGTACTTC
CASRQDRGAHEQYF
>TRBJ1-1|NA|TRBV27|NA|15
TGTGCCAGCAGTTTACGGGCAGGTTTGGGCACTGAAGCTTTCTTT
CASSLRAGLGTEAFF
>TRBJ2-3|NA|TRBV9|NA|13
TGTGCCAGCCGGAGGACACCCACAGATACGCAGTATTTT
CASRRTPTDTQYF
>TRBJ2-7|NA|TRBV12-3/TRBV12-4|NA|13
TGTGCCAGCAGTTTCGGGGTCTCCTACGAGCAGTACTTC
CASSFGVSYEQYF
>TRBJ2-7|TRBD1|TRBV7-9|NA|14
TGTGCCAGCAGCTTGACAGGGGGGGTCTACGAGCAGTACTTC
CASSLTGGVYEQYF
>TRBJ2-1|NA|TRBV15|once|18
TGTGCCACCAGCAGAGATCTGGGAGTCCGGGAGAGTAACAATGAGCAGTTCTTC
CATSRDLGVRESNNEQFF
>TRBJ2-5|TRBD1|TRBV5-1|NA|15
TGCGCCAGCAGCGTATGGGGACAGGAGCCGGAGGGCCAGTACTTC
CASSVWGQEPEGQYF
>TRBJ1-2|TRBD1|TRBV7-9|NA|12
TGTGCCAGCAGCCGGGACAGTGCTGGCTACACCTTC
CASSRDSAGYTF
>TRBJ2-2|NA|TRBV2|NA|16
TGTGCCAGCAGGACCCGACTAGGACTGGGGACCGGGGAGCTGTTTTTT
CASRTRLGLGTGELFF
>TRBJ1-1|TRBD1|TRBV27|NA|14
TGTGCCAGCAGTCGGGACAGGCTGAACACTGAAGCTTTCTTT
CASSRDRLNTEAFF
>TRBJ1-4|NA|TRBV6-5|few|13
TGTGCCAGCTACGGGACACCCAATGAAAAACTGTTTTTT
CASYGTPNEKLFF
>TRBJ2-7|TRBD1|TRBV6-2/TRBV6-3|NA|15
TGTGCCAGCAGTTACGGGCAGGGGGCTATCTACGAGCAGTACTTC
CASSYGQGAIYEQYF
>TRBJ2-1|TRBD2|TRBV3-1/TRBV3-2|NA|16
TGTGCCAGCAGCCCCGCGGGGGGCGGAATCGGCAATGAGCAGTTCTTC
CASSPAGGGIGNEQFF
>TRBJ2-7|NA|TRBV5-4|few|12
TGTGCCAGCAGCTTGGTCCCCCACGAGCAGTACTTC
CASSLVPHEQYF